Presented here are 3 T cell receptor beta chains from one specimen sequenced in a study of cytomegalovirus exposure and HLA in healthy donors. The PCR employed 60 Vbeta primers together with 13 Jbeta primers. Assay used: immunoSEQ multiplex PCR; TCRdb lists only in-frame clones, some missing. Among 180,000 or so clones listed, over 60% were seen once. The specimen sequenced was PBMCs. The receptor source for this set is a man aged 18 to 30 in good health and CMV-seronegative.

The chain carries TRBV28 and TRBJ2-6, with D hard to call. CDR1 and CDR2 (germline): MDHEN, SYDVKM. This CDR3 spans 14 amino acids. The V gene lost 3 bases and the J gene lost 0 bases, with 3 bases spanning the gap. Here the CDR3 reads CASSFRSGANVLTF. The CDR3 nucleotides read TGTGCCAGCAGTTTTCGCTCTGGGGCCAACGTCCTGACTTTC.

This clone came up a few times. The chain employs TRBV6-5 and TRBJ1-1, with unresolved D. Germline V lookup: CDR1 MNHEY, CDR2 SVGAGI. V was cut by 6 bases and J by 1 base, with 6 bases left in between. The CDR3 contains 12 residues. The CDR3 reads CASSPRNTEAFF. In DNA, the CDR3 is TGTGCCAGCAGCCCTCGGAACACTGAAGCTTTCTTT.

The chain couples TRBV30 to TRBJ2-7; 7 bases map to TRBD1. Germline-derived CDR1 and CDR2 are GTSNPN and SVGIG (reference sequence). This CDR3 contains 12 residues. V lost 5 bases and J lost 3; bases outside the gene matches: 4. The CDR3: CAWSAGGYEQYF. The CDR3 region has the DNA TGTGCCTGGTCGGCAGGGGGCTACGAGCAGTACTTC. Complete variable domain (other parts from reference TRBV30 and TRBJ2-7): SQTIHQWPATLVQPVGSPLSLECTVEGTSNPNLYWYRQAAGRGLQLLFYSVGIGQISSEVPQNLSASRPQDRQFILSSKKLLLSDSGFYLCAWSAGGYEQYFGPGTRLTVT.